Following are 2 T cell receptor beta chains from one sample sequenced in a study of regulatory T cells in long-lasting Graves disease. Regarding time point: newly diagnosed GD, antithyroid drugs for less than 3 months. PBMCs were the source of the RNA used for TCR sequencing. Construction of the TCR beta libraries employed iRepertoire HTBI primers in conjunction with Arm-PCR of CDR3 regions. MiXCR, run by TCRdb on the multiplex PCR reads, gives a single entry per CDR3 protein. Of around 250,000 distinct CDR3 sequences in the sample, around 19% were seen once. The same specimen was also included in a second study, on T cells in Graves' hyperthyroidism and ophthalmopathy.

Sample: peripheral blood mononuclear cells (PBMCs), taken at new diagnosis, from a patient treated with antithyroid drugs. These receptors were obtained from a woman aged 25 to 39 with Graves disease.

This clonotype was seen many times. J is TRBJ2-7 and V is TRBV7-9; TRBD1 is a possible D gene (6 bases). Per the germline V gene, CDR1 is SEHNR and CDR2 is FQNEAQ (reference sequence). This CDR3 is built from 16 residues. The V gene lost 5 bases and the J gene lost 0 bases, with 17 bases spanning the gap. The CDR3 DNA sequence: TGTGCCAGCAGCGAAGAACTTCGGGACACCTCCTACGAGCAGTACTTC. Residues: CASSEELRDTSYEQYF.

This clonotype has at least ten counts. The chain employs TRBV27 and TRBJ1-1; perhaps TRBD1 as D (5 bases). Looked up from germline, CDR1 is MNHEY and CDR2 is SMNVEV (reference sequence). Between the trimmed V and J ends, which lost 3 bases and 4 bases, there was a span of 15 bases. This CDR3 contains 15 residues. CDR3 sequence reads: CASSFAGLGGTEAFF. The CDR3 coding sequence is TGTGCCAGCAGTTTTGCCGGCCTGGGGGGCACTGAAGCTTTCTTT.